Shown below are 21 T cell receptor beta chains from a single sample sequenced in a study of cytomegalovirus exposure and HLA in healthy donors. The PCR was carried out with 60 Vbeta primers and 13 Jbeta primers. Sequenced by immunoSEQ multiplex PCR; TCRdb stores in-frame clones only, minus some. The sample lists 110,000 or so clones, 67% occurring once. Sequencing was performed on PBMCs. These receptors came from a man aged 18 to 29 in good health and CMV-seropositive.

The rearrangement uses TRBV5-1 and TRBJ2-1; TRBD2 matches at 10 bases. The V gene's germline CDR1 is SGHRS and CDR2 YFSETQ. The CDR3 extends over 14 amino acids. With 4 bases clipped from V and 9 bases from J, the junction kept 7 bases outside the gene matches. CDR3 region: CASSKSTSGVEQFF. The CDR3, as DNA: TGCGCCAGCAGCAAAAGCACTAGCGGGGTTGAGCAGTTCTTC.

The gene calls are TRBV27 and TRBJ2-2, with D unresolved. Trimming removed 5 bases at V and 2 bases at J, with 15 bases between. The CDR3 is 16 residues long. Germline CDR1 and CDR2: MNHEY and SMNVEV (reference sequence). The CDR3 DNA is TGTGCCAGCAGTCCGAGGAAACCAGTAAACACCGGGGAGCTGTTTTTT. It is translated as CASSPRKPVNTGELFF.

V gene TRBV19 combines with J gene TRBJ2-7, with a tentative D call TRBD1 (6 bases). There are 15 residues in the CDR3. The germline V gene encodes CDR1 LNHDA and CDR2 SQIVND (reference sequence). V was shortened by 7 bases and J by 9 bases, with 25 bases between the two germline ends. For the CDR3, the DNA is TGTGCCAGTAACTTACAGGGTAATTGGCTTCATGGGCAGTACTTC. It encodes CASNLQGNWLHGQYF.

This chain uses TRBV30 with TRBJ1-6; D is ambiguous. Germline V CDR1 and CDR2: GTSNPN, SVGIG (reference sequence). This CDR3 spans 12 amino acids. V dropped 0 bases and J dropped 11 bases, with 8 bases sitting between them. The CDR3 nucleotides read TGTGCCTGGAGTGTTGGTGAGGCACCCCTCCACTTT. Translation: CAWSVGEAPLHF.

Here the CDR3 reads CASRAAGSTDTQYF. CDR3 DNA sequence: TGTGCCAGCAGAGCAGCGGGGTCGACAGATACGCAGTATTTT. This chain joins TRBV6-6 and TRBJ2-3, with 7 bases aligning to TRBD2. CDR1 is MNHNY, CDR2 SVGAGI, per germline (reference sequence). The CDR3 has 14 amino acids. J lost 3 bases, V lost 6 bases, and 6 bases had no gene match.

The chain recombines TRBV27 with TRBJ2-3; TRBD1 aligns across 8 bases. Trimming removed 5 bases from V and 11 bases from J; junction bases left unmatched: 15. CDR1 MNHEY and CDR2 SMNVEV come from the germline V gene (reference sequence). The CDR3 has 15 amino acids. In nucleotides, the CDR3 is TGTGCCAGCAGTCCAACTCCCCTAGGACAGGGAAAGCAGTATTTT. Protein sequence: CASSPTPLGQGKQYF.

The J gene is TRBJ1-1, the V gene TRBV9, with a possible D match to TRBD1 (6 bases). Germline CDR1 SGDLS, CDR2 YYNGEE. V was shortened by 0 bases and J by 6 bases, with 6 bases between the two germline ends. The CDR3 covers 12 residues. The CDR3 loop is CASSVGGPEAFF. In DNA form, the CDR3 reads TGTGCCAGCAGCGTAGGGGGGCCTGAAGCTTTCTTT.

The rearrangement uses TRBV5-4 and TRBJ2-7; TRBD2 might be the D (5 bases). CDR3 length equals 15 residues. Looked up from germline, CDR1 is SGHNT and CDR2 is YYREEE (reference sequence). With 1 base removed from V and 6 bases from J, the gap between germline ends came to 17 bases. The CDR3 protein is CASSLRGGPLGEQYF. The CDR3 DNA follows: TGTGCCAGCAGCTTGAGAGGAGGACCTCTCGGCGAGCAGTACTTC.

This clone was detected many times. The chain links TRBV28 to TRBJ2-7, with D hard to call. CDR1 is MDHEN, CDR2 SYDVKM, per germline. The CDR3 is made up of 8 amino acids. Trimming removed 5 bases at V and 10 bases at J, with 3 bases between. The CDR3 DNA is TGTGCCAGCAGTCCCCAGTACGTC. Its translation is CASSPQYV.

Only a few counts were recorded for this clone. The V call is TRBV28, the J call TRBJ2-2; TRBD1 is a possible D gene (5 bases). The CDR3 covers 15 residues. Trimming cost V 2 bases and J 5 bases, with 12 bases left between them. The germline V gene has CDR1 MDHEN and CDR2 SYDVKM. The CDR3 DNA is TGTGCCAGCAGTTTACGAACAGGATGGACCGGGGAGCTGTTTTTT. It yields the protein CASSLRTGWTGELFF.

The rearrangement links TRBV6-5 to TRBJ1-1; no reliable D call. The CDR3 spans 13 residues. Trimming removed 3 bases from V and 0 bases from J, with 5 bases in between. CDR1 is MNHEY, CDR2 SVGAGI, per germline. The CDR3 here is CASSYAVNTEAFF. The CDR3 DNA reads TGTGCCAGCAGTTATGCAGTGAACACTGAAGCTTTCTTT.

The chain couples TRBV19 to TRBJ2-1; tentative D call: TRBD1 (6 bases). CDR1 LNHDA and CDR2 SQIVND come from the germline V gene (reference sequence). CDR3 length equals 16 residues. V was pared by 3 bases and J by 8 bases, with 20 bases between. The CDR3 DNA reads as TGTGCCAGTAGTATCCCCGGGGTAAGGCCAGGGGATGAGCAGTTCTTC. Residues: CASSIPGVRPGDEQFF.

V and J are TRBV18 and TRBJ2-7, with a weak D call TRBD1 (7 bases). Germline CDR1 reads KGHSH; CDR2 reads LQKENI. This CDR3 comprises 14 residues. The V gene lost 6 bases and the J gene lost 2 bases, with 14 bases spanning the gap. The CDR3 is CASSLQGGAYEQYF. The CDR3 DNA reads TGTGCCAGCTCGCTCCAGGGGGGCGCCTACGAGCAGTACTTC.

A few counts support this clone. The rearrangement uses TRBV29-1 and TRBJ1-2; the match to TRBD1 covers 9 bases. After removal of 3 bases from V and 8 bases from J, the junction contained 13 bases not matched to a gene. This CDR3 is 15 amino acids long. Germline-derived CDR1 and CDR2 are SQVTM and ANQGSEA. The CDR3 here is CSVDWRTGGAEGYTF. The CDR3 bases are TGCAGCGTTGATTGGAGAACAGGGGGCGCGGAGGGCTACACCTTC.

V and J are TRBV7-3 and TRBJ1-1; D remains ambiguous. This CDR3 has 13 amino acids. V lost 1 base to trimming and J lost 9 bases, with 12 bases between them. Germline CDR1 reads SGHTA; CDR2 reads FQGTGA. CDR3 in DNA: TGTGCCAGCAGCTTAAGTCCAGGCAAACAAGCTTTCTTT. This encodes CASSLSPGKQAFF.

This chain links TRBV2 with TRBJ2-5, with TRBD2 as a possible D gene (6 bases). CDR3 length equals 15 residues. CDR1 is SNHLY, CDR2 FYNNEI, per germline. Deletions cut 6 bases from V and 5 bases from J, with 19 bases between. For the CDR3, the DNA is TGTGCCAGCAGAGTAGGGACTGGGATAGGCGAGACCCAGTACTTC. This sequence encodes CASRVGTGIGETQYF.

The chain recombines TRBV29-1 with TRBJ1-2; no firm D call. CDR1 is SQVTM and CDR2 is ANQGSEA in the germline V gene. Trimming pared 2 bases from V and 8 bases from J, leaving 27 bases between. The CDR3 loop spans 17 amino acids. The CDR3: CSVERNVPQSSTGGYTF. The CDR3, as DNA: TGCAGCGTTGAACGGAACGTCCCGCAGTCATCGACGGGAGGCTACACCTTC.

V gene TRBV5-5 combines with J gene TRBJ2-3, with D possibly TRBD1 on 6 matching bases. The V end lost 4 bases, the J end lost 0 bases, and 15 bases lay between the germline ends. The CDR3 is 16 residues long. CDR1 is SGHKS and CDR2 is YYEKEE in the germline V gene (reference sequence). DNA for the CDR3: TGTGCCAGCAGCCCCGAGCCGACAGGCAGCACAGATACGCAGTATTTT. Its protein product is CASSPEPTGSTDTQYF.

This chain connects TRBV5-4 to TRBJ2-1; D might be TRBD1 (6 bases). Germline CDR1 and CDR2: SGHNT and YYREEE (reference sequence). The CDR3 has 15 amino acids. Trimming cost V 4 bases and J 0 bases, with 11 bases left between them. The CDR3: CASSRDTSSYNEQFF. CDR3 nucleotides: TGTGCCAGCAGCCGGGACACGAGCTCCTACAATGAGCAGTTCTTC.

The chain uses TRBV6-6 and TRBJ2-5, with D possibly matching TRBD1 (6 bases). Germline CDR1 is MNHNY and CDR2 is SVGAGI (reference sequence). The length of the CDR3 is 15 residues. V was shortened by 5 bases and J by 1 base, with 14 bases between the two germline ends. The CDR3 DNA sequence: TGTGCCAGCAGTCACTTCCAACAGGGCCAAGAGACCCAGTACTTC. It translates to CASSHFQQGQETQYF.

The chain combines TRBV5-1 with TRBJ1-4; D is unclear. The CDR3 is made up of 15 amino acids. Trimming pared 4 bases from V and 5 bases from J, leaving 15 bases between. Germline loops: CDR1 SGHRS, CDR2 YFSETQ. CDR3 DNA: TGCGCCAGCAGCCCGGCAACAGCCCTAAATGAAAAACTGTTTTTT. This encodes CASSPATALNEKLFF.